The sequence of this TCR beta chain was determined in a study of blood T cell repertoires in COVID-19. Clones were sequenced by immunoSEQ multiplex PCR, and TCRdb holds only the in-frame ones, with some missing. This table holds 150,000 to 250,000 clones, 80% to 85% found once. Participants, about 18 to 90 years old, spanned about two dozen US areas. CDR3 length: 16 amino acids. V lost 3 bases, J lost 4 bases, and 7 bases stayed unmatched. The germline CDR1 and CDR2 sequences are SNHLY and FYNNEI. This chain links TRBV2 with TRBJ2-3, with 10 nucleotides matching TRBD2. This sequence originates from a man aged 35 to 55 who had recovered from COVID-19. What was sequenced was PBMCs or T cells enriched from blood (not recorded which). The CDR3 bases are TGTGCCAGCAGTGATTTAAAGCGGGGGGGGGCAGATACGCAGTATTTT. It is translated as CASSDLKRGGADTQYF.